A single T cell receptor (beta chain) is shown here with its context. Its antigen is as yet unknown. The data belong to a study of cytomegalovirus exposure and HLA in healthy donors. PCR was performed using 60 Vbeta and 13 Jbeta primers. The table came from immunoSEQ multiplex PCR; TCRdb's copy has only in-frame clones and leaves some out. The sample has over 150,000 clones, roughly 80% seen once. General study results and limits: Investigators reported approximately 150 TCR beta chains as tied to cytomegalovirus.

The receptor comes from a woman aged 30 to 39 in good health and CMV-seropositive. The sequenced sample consisted of PBMCs.

CDR3 amino acids: CASSPTPKAWSSYEQYF. The CDR3 nucleotides are TGTGCCAGCTCACCGACGCCCAAGGCTTGGAGCTCCTACGAGCAGTACTTC. The rearrangement links TRBV18 to TRBJ2-7; no clear D. This CDR3 region has 17 residues. Looked up from germline, CDR1 is KGHSH and CDR2 is LQKENI. V shed 3 bases and J shed 0 bases, with 18 bases lying between them. Using reference TRBV18 and TRBJ2-7 for the parts outside the CDR3, the full variable domain is NAGVMQNPRHLVRRRGQEARLRCSPMKGHSHVYWYRQLPEEGLKFMVYLQKENIIDESGMPKERFSAEFPKEGPSILRIQQVVRGDSAAYFCASSPTPKAWSSYEQYFGPGTRLTVT.